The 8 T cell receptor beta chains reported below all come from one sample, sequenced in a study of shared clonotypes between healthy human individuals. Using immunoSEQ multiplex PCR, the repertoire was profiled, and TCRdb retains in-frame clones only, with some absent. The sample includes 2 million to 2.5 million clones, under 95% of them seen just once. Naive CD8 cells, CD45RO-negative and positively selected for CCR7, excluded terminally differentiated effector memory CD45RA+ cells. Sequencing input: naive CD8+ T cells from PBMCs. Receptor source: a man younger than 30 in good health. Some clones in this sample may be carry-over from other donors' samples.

CDR3 nucleotide sequence: TGTGCCAGTAGTCAAAACGGTTACTCCGGTCAGAGCTATGGCTACACCTTC. Amino acids: CASSQNGYSGQSYGYTF. The rearrangement joins TRBV19 to TRBJ1-2; D is ambiguous. The CDR3 has 17 residues. V gave up 5 bases and J gave up 4 bases, with 23 bases separating them. The V gene's germline CDR1 is LNHDA and CDR2 SQIVND (reference sequence).

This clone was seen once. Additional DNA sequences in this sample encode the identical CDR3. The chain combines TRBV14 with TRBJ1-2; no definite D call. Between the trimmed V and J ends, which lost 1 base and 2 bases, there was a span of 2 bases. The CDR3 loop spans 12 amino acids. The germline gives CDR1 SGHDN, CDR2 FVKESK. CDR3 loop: CASSQGNYGYTF. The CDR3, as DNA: TGTGCCAGCAGCCAAGGGAACTATGGCTACACCTTC.

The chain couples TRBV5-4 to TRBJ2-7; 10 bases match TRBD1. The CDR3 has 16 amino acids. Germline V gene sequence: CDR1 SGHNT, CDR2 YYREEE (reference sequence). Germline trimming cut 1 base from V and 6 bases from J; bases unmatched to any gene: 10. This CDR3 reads CASSLLPGQGISEQYF. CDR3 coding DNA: TGTGCCAGCAGCTTGCTCCCGGGACAGGGGATTAGCGAGCAGTACTTC.

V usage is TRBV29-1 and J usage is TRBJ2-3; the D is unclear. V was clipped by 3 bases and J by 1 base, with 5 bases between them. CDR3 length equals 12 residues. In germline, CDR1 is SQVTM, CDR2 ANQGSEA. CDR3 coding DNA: TGCAGCGTTGATGAGCGCACAGATACGCAGTATTTT. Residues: CSVDERTDTQYF.

The CDR3, as DNA: TGTGCCAGCAGAGGGGACAGCCAAGAGACCCAGTACTTC. Amino acids: CASRGDSQETQYF. This chain connects TRBV28 to TRBJ2-5, with 7 bases lining up with TRBD1. After removal of 6 bases from V and 1 base from J, the junction contained 2 bases not matched to a gene. The CDR3 spans 13 residues. Germline V gene data show CDR1 as MDHEN and CDR2 as SYDVKM. The full variable domain, its missing parts supplied by reference TRBV28 and TRBJ2-5, is DVKVTQSSRYLVKRTGEKVFLECVQDMDHENMFWYRQDPGLGLRLIYFSYDVKMKEKGDIPEGYSVSREKKERFSLILESASTNQTSMYLCASRGDSQETQYFGPGTRLLVL.

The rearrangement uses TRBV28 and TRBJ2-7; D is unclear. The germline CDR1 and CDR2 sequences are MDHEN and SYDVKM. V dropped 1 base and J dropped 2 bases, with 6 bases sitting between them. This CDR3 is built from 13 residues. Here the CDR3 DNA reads TGTGCCAGCAGTTTATCATCCACCTACGAGCAGTACTTC. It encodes CASSLSSTYEQYF.

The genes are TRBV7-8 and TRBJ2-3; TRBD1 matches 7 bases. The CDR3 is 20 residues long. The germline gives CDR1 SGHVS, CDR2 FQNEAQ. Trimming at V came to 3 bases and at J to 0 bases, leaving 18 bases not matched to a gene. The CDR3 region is CASSFSPGSGDSSSTDTQYF. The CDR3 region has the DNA TGTGCCAGCAGCTTCTCCCCGGGTTCAGGGGACAGCTCAAGCACAGATACGCAGTATTTT. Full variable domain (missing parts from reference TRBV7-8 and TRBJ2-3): GAGVSQSPRYKVAKRGQDVALRCDPISGHVSLFWYQQALGQGPEFLTYFQNEAQLDKSGLPSDRFFAERPEGSVSTLKIQRTQQEDSAVYLCASSFSPGSGDSSSTDTQYFGPGTRLTVL.

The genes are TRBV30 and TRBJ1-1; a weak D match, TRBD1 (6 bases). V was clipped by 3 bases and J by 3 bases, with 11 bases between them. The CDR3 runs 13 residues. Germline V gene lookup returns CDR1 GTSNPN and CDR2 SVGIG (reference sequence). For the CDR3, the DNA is TGTGCCTGGAGGAACAGGGTACACACTGAAGCTTTCTTT. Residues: CAWRNRVHTEAFF.